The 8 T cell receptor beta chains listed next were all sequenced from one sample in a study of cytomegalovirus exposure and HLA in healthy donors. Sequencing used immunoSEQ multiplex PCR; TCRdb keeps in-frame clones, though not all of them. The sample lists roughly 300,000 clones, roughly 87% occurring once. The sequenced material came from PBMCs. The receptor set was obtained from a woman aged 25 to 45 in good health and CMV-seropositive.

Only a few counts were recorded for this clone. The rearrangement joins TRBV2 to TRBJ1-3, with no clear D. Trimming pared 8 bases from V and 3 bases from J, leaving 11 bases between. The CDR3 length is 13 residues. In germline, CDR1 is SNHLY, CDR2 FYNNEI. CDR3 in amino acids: CASGGRVGNTIYF. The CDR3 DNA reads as TGTGCCAGCGGCGGTAGGGTTGGAAACACCATATATTTT.

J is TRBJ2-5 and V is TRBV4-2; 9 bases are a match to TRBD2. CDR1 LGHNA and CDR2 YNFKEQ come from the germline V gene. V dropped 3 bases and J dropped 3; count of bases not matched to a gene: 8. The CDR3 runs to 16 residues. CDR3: CASSHTGVAGEETQYF. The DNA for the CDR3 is TGTGCCAGCAGCCATACCGGGGTAGCGGGAGAAGAGACCCAGTACTTC.

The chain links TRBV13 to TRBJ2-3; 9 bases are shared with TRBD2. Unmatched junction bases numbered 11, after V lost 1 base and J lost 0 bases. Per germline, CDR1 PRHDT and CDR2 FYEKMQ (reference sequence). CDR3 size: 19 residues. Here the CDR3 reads CASSLAAGGILPSTDTQYF. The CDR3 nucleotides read TGTGCCAGCAGCTTAGCAGCGGGGGGTATACTTCCCAGCACAGATACGCAGTATTTT.

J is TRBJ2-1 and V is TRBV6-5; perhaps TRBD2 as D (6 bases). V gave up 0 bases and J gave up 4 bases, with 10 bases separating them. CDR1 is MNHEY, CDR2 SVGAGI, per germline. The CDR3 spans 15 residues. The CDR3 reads CASSYSGGIYNEQFF. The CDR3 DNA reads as TGTGCCAGCAGTTACTCGGGGGGAATTTACAATGAGCAGTTCTTC.

This CDR3 is CASSGDRAFF. Written as DNA, the CDR3 is TGTGCCAGCAGCGGGGATAGAGCTTTCTTT. This chain uses TRBV9 with TRBJ1-1; D gene ambiguous. Germline V gene lookup returns CDR1 SGDLS and CDR2 YYNGEE. The V gene lost 3 bases and the J gene lost 10 bases, with 7 bases spanning the gap. The CDR3 loop spans 10 amino acids. Complete variable domain (other parts from reference TRBV9 and TRBJ1-1): DSGVTQTPKHLITATGQRVTLRCSPRSGDLSVYWYQQSLDQGLQFLIQYYNGEERAKGNILERFSAQQFPDLHSELNLSSLELGDSALYFCASSGDRAFFGQGTRLTVV.

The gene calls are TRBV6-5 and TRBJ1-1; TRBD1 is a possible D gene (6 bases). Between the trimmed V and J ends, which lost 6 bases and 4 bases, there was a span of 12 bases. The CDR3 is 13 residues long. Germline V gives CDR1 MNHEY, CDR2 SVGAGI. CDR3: CASRNQGSTEAFF. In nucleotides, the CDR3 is TGTGCCAGCAGGAACCAGGGGAGCACTGAAGCTTTCTTT.

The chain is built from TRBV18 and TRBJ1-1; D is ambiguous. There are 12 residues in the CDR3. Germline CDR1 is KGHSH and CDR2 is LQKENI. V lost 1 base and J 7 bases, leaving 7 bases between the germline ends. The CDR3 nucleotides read TGTGCCAGCTCACCACGGGAAAATGAAGCTTTCTTT. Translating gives CASSPRENEAFF. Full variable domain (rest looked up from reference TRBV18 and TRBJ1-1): NAGVMQNPRHLVRRRGQEARLRCSPMKGHSHVYWYRQLPEEGLKFMVYLQKENIIDESGMPKERFSAEFPKEGPSILRIQQVVRGDSAAYFCASSPRENEAFFGQGTRLTVV.

CDR3 sequence: CASSFRVGGNEQFF. The CDR3 nucleotides are TGTGCCAGCAGCTTCAGGGTAGGGGGCAATGAGCAGTTCTTC. The chain employs TRBV11-2 and TRBJ2-1, with a tentative D call TRBD1 (6 bases). Germline CDR1 and CDR2: SGHAT and FQNNGV. V was clipped by 3 bases and J by 6 bases, with 12 bases between them. There are 14 residues in the CDR3.